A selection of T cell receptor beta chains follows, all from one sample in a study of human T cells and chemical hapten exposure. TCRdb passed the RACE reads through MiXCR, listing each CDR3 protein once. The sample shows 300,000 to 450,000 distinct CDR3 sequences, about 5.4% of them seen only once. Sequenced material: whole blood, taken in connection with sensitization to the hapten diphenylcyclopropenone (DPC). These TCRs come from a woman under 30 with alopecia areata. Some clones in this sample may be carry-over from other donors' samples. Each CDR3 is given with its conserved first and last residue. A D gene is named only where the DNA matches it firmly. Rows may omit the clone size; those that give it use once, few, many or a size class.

CDR3 DNA: TGTGCCAGCAGTGAACTAGCGGGGACCCCAGATACGCAGTATTTT; CDR3 protein: CASSELAGTPDTQYF; clone size: .; V gene: TRBV6-1; J gene: TRBJ2-3; D gene: TRBD2
CDR3 DNA: TGTGCCAGCAGCCGTGGGACAGCATATAATTCACCCCTCCACTTT; CDR3 protein: CASSRGTAYNSPLHF; clone size: once; V gene: TRBV14; J gene: TRBJ1-6; D gene: TRBD1
CDR3 DNA: TGTGCCAGCAGTTACACTAGCGGGGGGGCTAGTGTTTACGAGCAGTACTTC; CDR3 protein: CASSYTSGGASVYEQYF; clone size: many; V gene: TRBV6-5; J gene: TRBJ2-7; D gene: TRBD2
CDR3 DNA: TGCGCCAGCAGCTTGGCCGTGGGACGGATCTATGGCTACACCTTC; CDR3 protein: CASSLAVGRIYGYTF; clone size: .; V gene: TRBV5-1; J gene: TRBJ1-2; D gene: .
CDR3 DNA: TGTGCCAGCAGTTTAACCGGGCCCACTTTCAATCAGCCCCAGCATTTT; CDR3 protein: CASSLTGPTFNQPQHF; clone size: .; V gene: TRBV27; J gene: TRBJ1-5; D gene: .
CDR3 DNA: TGCGCCAGCAGCCAACAGGACAGGGCTAAAAACATTCAGTACTTC; CDR3 protein: CASSQQDRAKNIQYF; clone size: .; V gene: TRBV4-3; J gene: TRBJ2-4; D gene: TRBD1
CDR3 DNA: TGTGCCAGCAGCTTCTTGACAGGGGATAATGAAAAACTGTTTTTT; CDR3 protein: CASSFLTGDNEKLFF; clone size: .; V gene: TRBV7-9; J gene: TRBJ1-4; D gene: TRBD1
CDR3 DNA: TGCAGTGCTGAAGTCACTAGCGGGGGTCCCTACGAGCAGTACTTC; CDR3 protein: CSAEVTSGGPYEQYF; clone size: many; V gene: TRBV20-1; J gene: TRBJ2-7; D gene: TRBD2
CDR3 DNA: TGCGCCAGCAGCCAAGAACAGGGAAGCTATGGCTACACCTTC; CDR3 protein: CASSQEQGSYGYTF; clone size: .; V gene: TRBV4-3; J gene: TRBJ1-2; D gene: .
CDR3 DNA: TGTGCCAGCAGCTTAGAGGCGGCTACCTTGAATACGCAGTATTTT; CDR3 protein: CASSLEAATLNTQYF; clone size: many; V gene: TRBV7-2; J gene: TRBJ2-3; D gene: .
CDR3 DNA: TGTGCTACTGGGAGAGGCGGAGGGGCAGATACGCAGTATTTT; CDR3 protein: CATGRGGGADTQYF; clone size: .; V gene: TRBV2; J gene: TRBJ2-3; D gene: .
CDR3 DNA: TGTGCCAGCAGTTTCGATACGCAGTATTTT; CDR3 protein: CASSFDTQYF; clone size: many; V gene: TRBV12-3/TRBV12-4; J gene: TRBJ2-3; D gene: .
CDR3 DNA: TGTGCCAGCAGCCGATACCTGGATACGCAGTATTTT; CDR3 protein: CASSRYLDTQYF; clone size: many; V gene: TRBV7-2; J gene: TRBJ2-3; D gene: .
CDR3 DNA: TGTGCCAGCAGTTCCTTACCGACGGTCCTCTCCTACGAGCAGTACTTC; CDR3 protein: CASSSLPTVLSYEQYF; clone size: many; V gene: TRBV28; J gene: TRBJ2-7; D gene: .
CDR3 DNA: TGTGCCAGCAGCGTAGCGGGGGAGACCCAGTACTTC; CDR3 protein: CASSVAGETQYF; clone size: many; V gene: TRBV9; J gene: TRBJ2-5; D gene: .
CDR3 DNA: TGTGCCAGCAGCCCATTCTTTGGGGGGCGCACAGATACGCAGTATTTT; CDR3 protein: CASSPFFGGRTDTQYF; clone size: many; V gene: TRBV27; J gene: TRBJ2-3; D gene: .
CDR3 DNA: TGTGCCAGCAGTTTAGAGGTCCCGGGAGCCCTCCACTTT; CDR3 protein: CASSLEVPGALHF; clone size: many; V gene: TRBV28; J gene: TRBJ1-6; D gene: .
CDR3 DNA: TGCGCCAGCAGCCGTGGGACAGGGGAGGGGACAGATACGCAGTATTTT; CDR3 protein: CASSRGTGEGTDTQYF; clone size: many; V gene: TRBV4-3; J gene: TRBJ2-3; D gene: TRBD1
CDR3 DNA: TGTGCCAGCAGCGTAGTACCGACCAGCTCCTACGAGCAGTACTTC; CDR3 protein: CASSVVPTSSYEQYF; clone size: many; V gene: TRBV9; J gene: TRBJ2-7; D gene: .
CDR3 DNA: TGCGCCAGCAGCCATCCCGGGAGCATCGGCACTGAAGCTTTCTTT; CDR3 protein: CASSHPGSIGTEAFF; clone size: .; V gene: TRBV4-1; J gene: TRBJ1-1; D gene: .
CDR3 DNA: TGTGCCATCGCTCTGGGGGGAGCTGAAGCTTTCTTT; CDR3 protein: CAIALGGAEAFF; clone size: .; V gene: TRBV10-3; J gene: TRBJ1-1; D gene: .
CDR3 DNA: TGTGCCAGCCAGTTCATGAACACTGAAGCTTTCTTT; CDR3 protein: CASQFMNTEAFF; clone size: few; V gene: TRBV2; J gene: TRBJ1-1; D gene: .
CDR3 DNA: TGTGCCAGCAGGGAAGAAGACGGAGGAGACACCGGGGAGCTGTTTTTT; CDR3 protein: CASREEDGGDTGELFF; clone size: many; V gene: TRBV3-1; J gene: TRBJ2-2; D gene: .
CDR3 DNA: TGTGCCAGCAGCCCTAAAACAGTAGAACCTAACTATGGCTACACCTTC; CDR3 protein: CASSPKTVEPNYGYTF; clone size: .; V gene: TRBV7-9; J gene: TRBJ1-2; D gene: .
CDR3 DNA: TGCAGTGCTAGAGCAAGACAGGGTAACAGCTATGGCTACACCTTC; CDR3 protein: CSARARQGNSYGYTF; clone size: few; V gene: TRBV20-1; J gene: TRBJ1-2; D gene: TRBD1
CDR3 DNA: TGCAGTGCTAGAGTCTCTGGGGCCAACGTCCTGACTTTC; CDR3 protein: CSARVSGANVLTF; clone size: .; V gene: TRBV20-1; J gene: TRBJ2-6; D gene: .
CDR3 DNA: TGTGCCAGCAGTTATTGGCGGGGGGCTCCCGGGGAGCTGTTTTTT; CDR3 protein: CASSYWRGAPGELFF; clone size: few; V gene: TRBV6-5; J gene: TRBJ2-2; D gene: TRBD2
CDR3 DNA: TGCGCCAGCAGCTTGGGTCGGCTTGGCTACGAGCAGTACTTC; CDR3 protein: CASSLGRLGYEQYF; clone size: many; V gene: TRBV5-1; J gene: TRBJ2-7; D gene: .
CDR3 DNA: TGTGCCAGTGAGCAGCCCCACTACGAGCAGTACTTC; CDR3 protein: CASEQPHYEQYF; clone size: few; V gene: TRBV19; J gene: TRBJ2-7; D gene: .
CDR3 DNA: TGTGCCAGCAGCTTAGCTGACCGACGGGAGACCCAGTACTTC; CDR3 protein: CASSLADRRETQYF; clone size: .; V gene: TRBV7-8; J gene: TRBJ2-5; D gene: .
CDR3 DNA: TGCAGTGCTAGAGTCTCGGGGCCAGATACGCAGTATTTT; CDR3 protein: CSARVSGPDTQYF; clone size: few; V gene: TRBV20-1; J gene: TRBJ2-3; D gene: .
CDR3 DNA: TGTGCCAGCAGTAAAAGACTGGCAGGGACCGGGGAGCTGTTTTTT; CDR3 protein: CASSKRLAGTGELFF; clone size: few; V gene: TRBV12-3/TRBV12-4; J gene: TRBJ2-2; D gene: .
CDR3 DNA: TGCGCCAGCAGCTCAGGACTAGCGGGCGGGGAGCTGTTTTTT; CDR3 protein: CASSSGLAGGELFF; clone size: few; V gene: TRBV5-1; J gene: TRBJ2-2; D gene: TRBD2
CDR3 DNA: TGCAGCGTTCTGGAGGGTAGCAATCAGCCCCAGCATTTT; CDR3 protein: CSVLEGSNQPQHF; clone size: few; V gene: TRBV29-1; J gene: TRBJ1-5; D gene: .
CDR3 DNA: TGTGCCAGCAGCCCCCGGCGTGCGGCAGATACGCAGTATTTT; CDR3 protein: CASSPRRAADTQYF; clone size: many; V gene: TRBV12-3/TRBV12-4; J gene: TRBJ2-3; D gene: .
CDR3 DNA: TGCAGCGTGTCCAAGGGGAGGGGCGGCACTGAAGCTTTCTTT; CDR3 protein: CSVSKGRGGTEAFF; clone size: many; V gene: TRBV29-1; J gene: TRBJ1-1; D gene: .
CDR3 DNA: TGCGCCAGCAGCTTCGTTCTAGCGAGTGATTCGCAGTATTTT; CDR3 protein: CASSFVLASDSQYF; clone size: .; V gene: TRBV5-1; J gene: TRBJ2-3; D gene: .
CDR3 DNA: TGTGCCAGCAGTTTATCGACAGGGGGTGAAAAACTGTTTTTT; CDR3 protein: CASSLSTGGEKLFF; clone size: .; V gene: TRBV12-3/TRBV12-4; J gene: TRBJ1-4; D gene: TRBD1
CDR3 DNA: TGCAGTGCCCGTCCTACTACCATCCTCCCAGATACGCAGTATTTT; CDR3 protein: CSARPTTILPDTQYF; clone size: .; V gene: TRBV20-1; J gene: TRBJ2-3; D gene: .
CDR3 DNA: TGTGCCAGCAGTTTCGGGGTGAACACCGGGGAGCTGTTTTTT; CDR3 protein: CASSFGVNTGELFF; clone size: few; V gene: TRBV27; J gene: TRBJ2-2; D gene: .
CDR3 DNA: TGTGCCAGCAGTTTATCTCCAAGCTCAAAGTGGGAGACCCAGTACTTC; CDR3 protein: CASSLSPSSKWETQYF; clone size: few; V gene: TRBV27; J gene: TRBJ2-5; D gene: .
CDR3 DNA: TGTGCCAGCAGTTCTCAGGGTGGTGAGCAGTTCTTC; CDR3 protein: CASSSQGGEQFF; clone size: many; V gene: TRBV12-3/TRBV12-4; J gene: TRBJ2-1; D gene: .
CDR3 DNA: TGTGCCAGCAGCTCCCTTCGCGGGGGCTCCCAGTACTTC; CDR3 protein: CASSSLRGGSQYF; clone size: many; V gene: TRBV7-6; J gene: TRBJ2-5; D gene: .
CDR3 DNA: TGTGCCAGCAGCCCGCCGGGAGTTGAGCAGTTCTTC; CDR3 protein: CASSPPGVEQFF; clone size: many; V gene: TRBV7-2; J gene: TRBJ2-1; D gene: .
CDR3 DNA: TGTGCCAGCAGTGAATATACGGAGTGGCAGCCCCAGCATTTT; CDR3 protein: CASSEYTEWQPQHF; clone size: many; V gene: TRBV25-1; J gene: TRBJ1-5; D gene: .
CDR3 DNA: TGTGCCAGCAGTTTGGCCCGGGGTGAAGATGAAAAACTGTTTTTT; CDR3 protein: CASSLARGEDEKLFF; clone size: .; V gene: TRBV28; J gene: TRBJ1-4; D gene: .
CDR3 DNA: TGTGCCATGCAGGATGGCACCGGGGAGCTGTTTTTT; CDR3 protein: CAMQDGTGELFF; clone size: .; V gene: TRBV10-3; J gene: TRBJ2-2; D gene: .
CDR3 DNA: TGTGCCAGCAGTTCCCCGAGACAGGGGGCTTATCAGCCCCAGCATTTT; CDR3 protein: CASSSPRQGAYQPQHF; clone size: many; V gene: TRBV6-2/TRBV6-3; J gene: TRBJ1-5; D gene: TRBD1
CDR3 DNA: TGTGCCAGCAGTTACCGCAGGACTAGCGGACCCCAAAACATTCAGTACTTC; CDR3 protein: CASSYRRTSGPQNIQYF; clone size: few; V gene: TRBV6-5; J gene: TRBJ2-4; D gene: TRBD2
CDR3 DNA: TGTGCCAGCAGTTTCAGGGGCTCGAGCACCGGGGAGCTGTTTTTT; CDR3 protein: CASSFRGSSTGELFF; clone size: many; V gene: TRBV12-3/TRBV12-4; J gene: TRBJ2-2; D gene: .
CDR3 DNA: TGTGCCAGCAGTGACTACCTGAAAGCCGGGGAGCTGTTTTTT; CDR3 protein: CASSDYLKAGELFF; clone size: .; V gene: TRBV2; J gene: TRBJ2-2; D gene: .
CDR3 DNA: TGTGCCACCAGCAGAGAAACAGGGGTTGGCTACACCTTC; CDR3 protein: CATSRETGVGYTF; clone size: .; V gene: TRBV15; J gene: TRBJ1-2; D gene: TRBD1
CDR3 DNA: TGTGCCAGCAGCCTAAAAGGGGACACCGGGGAGCTGTTTTTT; CDR3 protein: CASSLKGDTGELFF; clone size: few; V gene: TRBV7-3; J gene: TRBJ2-2; D gene: .
CDR3 DNA: TGCAGTGCTAGAGTTGGACAGGGAAACACTGAAGCTTTCTTT; CDR3 protein: CSARVGQGNTEAFF; clone size: few; V gene: TRBV20-1; J gene: TRBJ1-1; D gene: TRBD1